Following are 19 T cell receptor beta chains from one sample sequenced in a study of blood T cell repertoires in COVID-19. Generated by immunoSEQ multiplex PCR, the TCRdb table keeps only in-frame clones and is missing some. The sample has about 180,000 clones, 88% seen once. The sequenced sample consisted of PBMCs or T cells enriched from blood (not recorded which). The receptors were gathered from a woman aged 18-30 years who had recovered from COVID-19.

This chain links TRBV25-1 with TRBJ2-7; the match to TRBD2 covers 11 bases. From germline, CDR1 is MGHDK and CDR2 SYGVNS. Trimming removed 4 bases from V and 2 bases from J; junction bases left unmatched: 13. The CDR3 runs to 18 residues. The DNA for the CDR3 is TGTGCCAGCAGTGGACCCCGCCTACTAGCGGGAGAACCCTACGAGCAGTACTTC. This encodes CASSGPRLLAGEPYEQYF.

The rearrangement uses TRBV6-5 and TRBJ2-7; D is unclear. Trimming cost V 6 bases and J 0 bases, with 12 bases left between them. Germline values: CDR1 MNHEY, CDR2 SVGAGI. This CDR3 has 14 amino acids. Here the CDR3 DNA reads TGTGCCAGCAGCCAAACCCCGAGCTCCTACGAGCAGTACTTC. Encoded protein: CASSQTPSSYEQYF.

The chain has TRBV7-9 and TRBJ2-7, with D perhaps TRBD2 (6 bases). V lost 3 bases to trimming and J lost 2 bases, with 11 bases between them. CDR1 SEHNR and CDR2 FQNEAQ come from the germline V gene (reference sequence). The CDR3 contains 14 residues. CDR3: CASSLTEGTYEQYF. The CDR3 nucleotides are TGTGCCAGCAGCTTGACGGAGGGCACCTACGAGCAGTACTTC.

The chain links TRBV29-1 to TRBJ1-1; D remains ambiguous. Germline V CDR1 and CDR2: SQVTM, ANQGSEA. The CDR3 consists of 12 residues. Between the trimmed V and J ends, which lost 4 bases and 0 bases, there was a span of 6 bases. CDR3 nucleotide sequence: TGCAGCGTTGCCGGGGTGAACACTGAAGCTTTCTTT. As protein: CSVAGVNTEAFF. The entire variable domain, with the rest obtained from reference TRBV29-1 and TRBJ1-1, is as follows: SAVISQKPSRDICQRGTSLTIQCQVDSQVTMMFWYRQQPGQSLTLIATANQGSEATYESGFVIDKFPISRPNLTFSTLTVSNMSPEDSSIYLCSVAGVNTEAFFGQGTRLTVV.

CDR3 coding DNA: TGCGCCAGCAGTGAGTTAAACAACAATGAGCAGTTCTTC. It is translated as CASSELNNNEQFF. The chain employs TRBV10-2 and TRBJ2-1; D not certain. This CDR3 is built from 13 residues. CDR1 and CDR2 from the germline V gene are WSHSY and SAAADI. Trimming left V 1 base short and J 5 bases short, with 6 bases between.

J is TRBJ1-5 and V is TRBV7-6, with 9 bases aligning to TRBD1. Trimming removed 5 bases from V and 4 bases from J; junction bases left unmatched: 3. The germline CDR1 and CDR2 sequences are SGHVS and FNYEAQ. The CDR3 totals 14 residues. CDR3 sequence: CASSLQGANQPQHF. CDR3 in DNA: TGTGCCAGCAGCCTACAGGGGGCTAATCAGCCCCAGCATTTT.

This chain links TRBV7-8 with TRBJ1-6; D perhaps matches TRBD1 (6 bases). The ends were cut back, 1 base at V and 6 bases at J, with 10 bases in the middle. The CDR3 is 15 amino acids. Germline CDR1 is SGHVS and CDR2 is FQNEAQ. The CDR3 bases are TGTGCCAGCAGCTTAGAGGGGGGGGTTAATTCACCCCTCCACTTT. This encodes CASSLEGGVNSPLHF. Drawing the rest from reference TRBV7-8 and TRBJ1-6, the complete variable domain is GAGVSQSPRYKVAKRGQDVALRCDPISGHVSLFWYQQALGQGPEFLTYFQNEAQLDKSGLPSDRFFAERPEGSVSTLKIQRTQQEDSAVYLCASSLEGGVNSPLHFGNGTRLTVT.

The chain uses TRBV23-1 and TRBJ1-1, with TRBD1 matching 7 bases. TRBV23-1 is an ORF, and what it does is uncertain. The CDR3 is 10 residues long. The V and J ends lost 10 bases and 11 bases, in that order; junction bases with no gene match: 7. The CDR3 sequence: CATDDRVAFF. CDR3 sequence (DNA): TGCGCCACCGACGACAGGGTGGCTTTCTTT.

The chain recombines TRBV27 with TRBJ1-5, with a possible D match to TRBD1 (6 bases). This CDR3 is 14 amino acids long. CDR1 MNHEY and CDR2 SMNVEV come from the germline V gene (reference sequence). V lost 1 base and J lost 2, with 6 bases in between. The CDR3 spells CASSLYRGNQPQHF. CDR3 DNA sequence: TGTGCCAGCAGTTTATACAGGGGCAATCAGCCCCAGCATTTT.

The genes are TRBV10-3 and TRBJ1-5; 7 bases are a match to TRBD1. Germline values: CDR1 ENHRY, CDR2 SYGVKD. The CDR3 loop spans 14 amino acids. J gave up 5 bases and V 5 bases, and 6 bases lay outside the gene matches. CDR3 sequence: CAISSDRDYQPQHF. The CDR3 DNA is TGTGCCATCAGTTCCGACAGGGACTATCAGCCCCAGCATTTT.

The rearrangement uses TRBV7-2 and TRBJ2-1, with a weak D call TRBD2 (7 bases). V was trimmed by 0 bases and J by 2 bases, leaving 8 bases between them. CDR3 size: 15 residues. Germline-derived CDR1 and CDR2 are SGHTA and FQGNSA. The CDR3 loop is CASSLAGGPYNEQFF. As DNA, the CDR3 is TGTGCCAGCAGCTTAGCGGGGGGGCCCTACAATGAGCAGTTCTTC.

The rearrangement joins TRBV29-1 to TRBJ1-2, with D unclear. V lost 1 base and J 0 bases, leaving 6 bases between the germline ends. Germline assignment: CDR1 SQVTM and CDR2 ANQGSEA. The CDR3 extends over 13 amino acids. The CDR3 loop is CSVEVETNYGYTF. In DNA, the CDR3 is TGCAGCGTTGAAGTGGAGACTAACTATGGCTACACCTTC.

This clone occurred once. The chain recombines TRBV6-1 with TRBJ2-7; D is unresolved. Germline V gene lookup returns CDR1 MNHNS and CDR2 SASEGT. Deletions cut 1 base from V and 3 bases from J, with 10 bases between. The CDR3 consists of 14 residues. CDR3 region: CASSEGPSVYEQYF. CDR3 in DNA: TGTGCCAGCAGTGAAGGTCCGTCAGTCTACGAGCAGTACTTC.

V and J are TRBV6-5 and TRBJ2-1, with 8 positions matching TRBD2. The CDR3 totals 16 residues. Germline V gene lookup returns CDR1 MNHEY and CDR2 SVGAGI. The V and J ends lost 0 bases and 7 bases, in that order; junction bases with no gene match: 8. CDR3 DNA: TGTGCCAGCAGTTACTCGCTAGCGGGCCCAGGGAATGAGCAGTTCTTC. Translating gives CASSYSLAGPGNEQFF.

This clone has only a few counts. The rearrangement uses TRBV6-5 and TRBJ2-1, with D hard to call. The CDR3 sequence is 11 residues long. The germline V gene has CDR1 MNHEY and CDR2 SVGAGI. Trimming removed 8 bases from V and 6 bases from J, with 8 bases in between. This CDR3 reads CASLSSNEQFF. CDR3 nucleotide sequence: TGTGCCAGCCTTAGCAGCAATGAGCAGTTCTTC.

V gene TRBV10-1 combines with J gene TRBJ2-3; 8 nucleotides align to TRBD2. CDR3 length: 14 amino acids. The trim removed 3 bases at V and 5 bases at J, leaving 4 bases unmatched. Germline loops: CDR1 WNHNN, CDR2 SYGVQD (reference sequence). The chain's CDR3 is CASSDGGGKDTQYF. The CDR3 DNA sequence: TGCGCCAGCAGTGATGGCGGGGGGAAAGATACGCAGTATTTT.

The chain is built from TRBV6-1 and TRBJ2-7; 8 positions match TRBD1. The CDR3 consists of 16 residues. Germline V gene lookup returns CDR1 MNHNS and CDR2 SASEGT. Germline trimming cut 1 base from V and 4 bases from J; bases unmatched to any gene: 9. CDR3 nucleotides: TGTGCCAGCAGTGAAGATGAAGGGCAGGGGGCATACGAGCAGTACTTC. Its translation: CASSEDEGQGAYEQYF.

The genes are TRBV28 and TRBJ2-7; D is unclear. CDR3 length equals 12 residues. The germline V gene encodes CDR1 MDHEN and CDR2 SYDVKM. The V gene lost 2 bases and the J gene lost 7 bases, with 9 bases spanning the gap. CDR3: CASSLRGGEQYF. CDR3 coding DNA: TGTGCCAGCAGTTTAAGAGGTGGAGAGCAGTACTTC.

V gene TRBV25-1 combines with J gene TRBJ2-7, with no clear D. Germline V CDR1 and CDR2: MGHDK, SYGVNS. The length of the CDR3 is 13 residues. Trimming stripped 0 bases from V and 2 bases from J, with 5 bases between. The CDR3 here is CASSEYGTYEQYF. The DNA of the CDR3 is TGTGCCAGCAGTGAATACGGTACCTACGAGCAGTACTTC.